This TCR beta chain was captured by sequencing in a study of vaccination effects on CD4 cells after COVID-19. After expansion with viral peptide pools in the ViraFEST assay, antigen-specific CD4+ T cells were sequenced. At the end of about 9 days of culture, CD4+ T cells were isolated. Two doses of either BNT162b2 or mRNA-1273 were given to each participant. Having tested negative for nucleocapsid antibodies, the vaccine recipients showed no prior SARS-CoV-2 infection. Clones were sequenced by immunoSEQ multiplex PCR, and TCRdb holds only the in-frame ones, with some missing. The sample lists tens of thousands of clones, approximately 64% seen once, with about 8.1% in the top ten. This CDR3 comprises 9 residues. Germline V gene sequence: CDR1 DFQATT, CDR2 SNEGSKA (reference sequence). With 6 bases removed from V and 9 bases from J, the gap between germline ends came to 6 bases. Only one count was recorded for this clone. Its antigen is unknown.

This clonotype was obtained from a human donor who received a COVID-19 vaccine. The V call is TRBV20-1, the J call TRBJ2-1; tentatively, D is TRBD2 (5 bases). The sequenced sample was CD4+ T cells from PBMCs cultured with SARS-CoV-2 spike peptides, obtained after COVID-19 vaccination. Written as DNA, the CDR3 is TGCAGTGCCGGGGTTGAGCAGTTCTTC. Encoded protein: CSAGVEQFF.